Listed here is a single TCR beta chain. Its antigen remains unidentified. Random hexamers were used to reverse transcribe the RNA input (about 0.45 to 1 ug). TCRdb itself ran the immunoSEQ multiplex PCR reads through MiXCR, one entry per CDR3 protein. The repertoire holds some 140,000 distinct CDR3 sequences, with 95% as singletons. This sample was included in a study of CD8 T cells in Susac syndrome. Overall study results and limits: There were around 16 Susac-specific public clones in total CD8+ repertoires and four to six in CD8+ TEMRA repertoires.

The receptor was derived from a human donor with Susac syndrome. The sequenced sample was CD8+ T cells from PBMCs.

DNA for the CDR3: TGTGCCAGCAGCCGAGAAGGCGGCACCGGGGAGCTGTTTTTT. This gives the protein CASSREGGTGELFF. The chain links TRBV7-9 to TRBJ2-2; D remains ambiguous. The CDR3 length is 14 residues. The germline gives CDR1 SEHNR, CDR2 FQNEAQ (reference sequence). Between the trimmed V and J ends, which lost 5 bases and 4 bases, there was a span of 11 bases.